This T cell receptor (beta chain) derives from a study of T cell responses to AZD1222 COVID-19 vaccine. General study points: Spike was spanned by vaccine-associated CD4 TCRs, which were dominant at 160-218 and 743-854. The repertoires were collected only after the peak T cell response. Clonal diversity was possibly underestimated, and white British individuals and females predominated among donors.

Germline trimming cut 12 bases from V and 4 bases from J; bases unmatched to any gene: 15. Germline CDR1 is KGHDR and CDR2 is SFDVKD. The CDR3 loop spans 16 amino acids. TCRdb's copy holds only in-frame clones and misses some; the assay was immunoSEQ multiplex PCR. The sample lists approximately 130,000 clones; approximately 83% were seen once. With respect to this clone: Its antigen is unknown.

The specimen was peripheral blood, collected on day 0 of AZD1222 vaccination. The origin of this receptor is an adult in good health. The rearrangement uses TRBV24-1 and TRBJ1-2, with 11 bases aligning to TRBD1. The DNA for the CDR3 is TGTGCCGATGGGATTAACGGACAGGGGGCTGGCTATGGCTACACCTTC. This codes for CADGINGQGAGYGYTF.